This is a list of T cell receptor beta chains from one sample in a study of blood T cell repertoires in COVID-19. Assay used: immunoSEQ multiplex PCR; TCRdb lists only in-frame clones, some missing. The sample lists 350,000 to 450,000 clones, roughly 86% occurring once. What was sequenced was peripheral blood. The receptors here all came from a woman in her sixties or seventies with COVID-19, enrolled during active disease. Each CDR3 is given with its conserved first and last residue. Fields, in order: clone size, V gene, D gene, J gene, CDR3 DNA, CDR3 protein. The D gene is left open where the match is weak. Clone size, where shown, is once, few, many, or a class for clones that have expanded.

>.|TRBV7-2|.|TRBJ1-3
TGTGCCAGCAACGAACAGGGCTCTGGAAACACCATATATTTT
CASNEQGSGNTIYF
>.|TRBV6-5|.|TRBJ1-1
TGTGCCAGCAGGGAGACAGGCGTCGGGTCCTTGAAAGCTTTCTTT
CASRETGVGSLKAFF
>.|TRBV5-6|.|TRBJ1-5
TGTGCCAGCAGCTTGGGCCAGGCTAGCAATCAGCCCCAGCATTTT
CASSLGQASNQPQHF
>.|TRBV5-1|TRBD2|TRBJ2-3
TGCGCCAGCAAAACCGGCCCCGCGGGGGGGAGTTCAAATACGCAGTATTTT
CASKTGPAGGSSNTQYF
>.|TRBV5-6|.|TRBJ2-2
TGTGCCAGCAGCTTGGGACCTAGAACCGGGGAGCTGTTTTTT
CASSLGPRTGELFF
>.|TRBV5-1|TRBD2|TRBJ2-1
TGCGCCAGCAGCTTGGTCGGGGGGGCCGGGAATGAGCAGTTCTTC
CASSLVGGAGNEQFF
>few|TRBV5-1|.|TRBJ1-2
TGCGCCAGCAGCTTGGTGCAGGGTAACTATGGCTACACCTTC
CASSLVQGNYGYTF
>.|TRBV6-6|TRBD1|TRBJ2-6
TGTGCCAGCAGCCGACAGGGGTCGGCTCCTGGGGCCAACGTCCTGACTTTC
CASSRQGSAPGANVLTF
>.|TRBV18|TRBD2|TRBJ2-1
TGTGCCACGAACGGCGGGGGGGCCAGGAATGAGCAGTTCTTC
CATNGGGARNEQFF
>.|TRBV27|.|TRBJ1-5
TGTGCCAGCAGTTCCTTACAACCCGGGACAACGTATAGCAATCAGCCCCAGCATTTT
CASSSLQPGTTYSNQPQHF
>.|TRBV5-6|.|TRBJ1-6
TGTGCCAGCAGCTTGGGGAGCCCCAGAGATTCACCCCTCCACTTT
CASSLGSPRDSPLHF
>once|TRBV19|TRBD2|TRBJ2-1
TGTGCCAGTAGTGATCGACTAGCGGGGAGAGCCTACAATGAGCAGTTCTTC
CASSDRLAGRAYNEQFF
>.|TRBV29-1|.|TRBJ2-3
TGCAGCGTGACCCGGGATAGCACAGATACGCAGTATTTT
CSVTRDSTDTQYF